This T cell receptor (beta chain) was sequenced in a study of technical replicates of blood from a handful of donors. Unmatched junction bases numbered 5, after V lost 5 bases and J lost 7 bases. CDR1 and CDR2 (germline): SEHNR, FQNEAQ (reference sequence). This CDR3 has 12 residues. Assay used: immunoSEQ multiplex PCR; TCRdb lists only in-frame clones, some missing. The data contain tens of thousands of clones, about 94% of them singletons. Sequenced sample: T cells isolated from PBMCs. The rearrangement uses TRBV7-9 and TRBJ2-7; 7 bases map to TRBD1. This sequence originates from a human donor in good health. The CDR3 protein is CASSLRQGEQYF. As DNA, the CDR3 is TGTGCCAGCAGCCTCAGACAGGGAGAGCAGTACTTC.